This T cell receptor (beta chain) was profiled in a study of cytomegalovirus exposure and HLA in healthy donors. Findings and limits, study-wide: The authors enumerated over 150 TCR beta chains as linked to cytomegalovirus. As a later analysis revealed, most CMV-associated TCR beta chains appeared HLA-restricted.

With regard to this clone: Its antigen is undetermined.

PCR primers comprised 60 Vbeta and 13 Jbeta primers. Measured with immunoSEQ multiplex PCR; TCRdb has only the in-frame clones, and not every one. The repertoire holds about 120,000 clones, with 60% to 80% as singletons. Specimen: PBMCs. The clonotype originates from a man between 18 and 29 years old in good health and CMV-seropositive.

The CDR3 loop is CASSFGPGVPYNEQFF. The CDR3, as DNA: TGTGCCAGCAGTTTTGGCCCGGGGGTCCCCTACAATGAGCAGTTCTTC. This sequence joins TRBV27 and TRBJ2-1; D possibly corresponds to TRBD2 (6 bases). V was pared by 3 bases and J by 2 bases, with 14 bases between. The germline V gene encodes CDR1 MNHEY and CDR2 SMNVEV (reference sequence). The CDR3 has 16 residues.